The 28 T cell receptor beta chains below all came from one sample that was sequenced in a study of blood T cell repertoires in COVID-19. Assay: immunoSEQ multiplex PCR; the TCRdb copy retains only in-frame clones and omits some. The table includes some 380,000 clones, more than 70% detected once. Source material: PBMCs or T cells enriched from blood (not recorded which). These receptors originate from a young man who had recovered from COVID-19.

This chain joins TRBV4-2 and TRBJ2-1; 10 bases are a match to TRBD2. The CDR3 sequence is 16 residues long. Germline CDR1 reads LGHNA; CDR2 reads YNFKEQ. V lost 1 base to trimming and J lost 7 bases; unmatched junction nucleotides: 7. The CDR3 coding sequence is TGTGCCAGCAGCCAAGTTTGGACTAGCGGAACAAATGAGCAGTTCTTC. Amino acids: CASSQVWTSGTNEQFF.

J is TRBJ1-2 and V is TRBV29-1, with D perhaps matching TRBD1 (5 bases). CDR3 length: 13 amino acids. V lost 7 bases and J lost 2, with 14 bases in between. Per germline, CDR1 SQVTM and CDR2 ANQGSEA. In DNA form, the CDR3 reads TGCAGCGCCGGGAGTGGGGGGAACTATGGCTACACCTTC. Protein: CSAGSGGNYGYTF.

This clone showed up just a few times. The V call is TRBV10-1, the J call TRBJ1-4; 7 nucleotides agree with TRBD1. The CDR3 has 15 residues. V shed 8 bases and J 10 bases; nucleotides not matched to a gene: 16. Germline CDR1 and CDR2: WNHNN and SYGVQD (reference sequence). The CDR3 sequence is CASGDSLTTGGKLFF. The CDR3 DNA reads TGCGCCAGCGGGGACAGCCTCACCACCGGGGGAAAACTGTTTTTT.

This clone was counted between two and nine times. The V gene is TRBV7-3, the J gene TRBJ2-2; D not certain. Germline CDR1 is SGHTA and CDR2 is FQGTGA. The CDR3 is 13 amino acids. The V end lost 6 bases, the J end lost 4 bases, and 9 bases lay between the germline ends. The CDR3 loop reads CASRLQFTGELFF. CDR3 DNA: TGTGCCAGCAGGTTACAGTTCACCGGGGAGCTGTTTTTT.

The chain has TRBV18 and TRBJ2-1; D may be TRBD2 (6 bases). Germline lookup yields CDR1 KGHSH and CDR2 LQKENI. The CDR3 extends over 16 amino acids. V lost 3 bases and J lost 0, with 12 bases in between. Here the CDR3 DNA reads TGTGCCAGCTCACCGACGGACGGGAGCTCCTACAATGAGCAGTTCTTC. Translated, it gives CASSPTDGSSYNEQFF.

A single count supports this clone. The CDR3 coding sequence is TGCAGCGCGGGGGACAGGGGGAACTATGGCTACACCTTC. Translation: CSAGDRGNYGYTF. V usage is TRBV29-1 and J usage is TRBJ1-2; TRBD1 agrees at 11 bases. The CDR3 length is 13 residues. Germline assignment: CDR1 SQVTM and CDR2 ANQGSEA. The V and J ends lost 7 bases and 2 bases, in that order; junction bases with no gene match: 3.

The chain combines TRBV18 with TRBJ2-7; a possible D gene is TRBD1 (5 bases). Trimming removed 0 bases at V and 1 base at J, with 7 bases between. This CDR3 contains 14 residues. Germline CDR1 is KGHSH and CDR2 is LQKENI. CDR3 sequence: CASSPPDISYEQYF. The CDR3 DNA follows: TGTGCCAGCTCACCACCGGACATTTCCTACGAGCAGTACTTC.

Points on this clone: Other DNA sequences in this sample translate to the same CDR3. V is TRBV5-4 and J is TRBJ1-4; no clear D. This CDR3 is 13 amino acids long. Trimming removed 0 bases at V and 7 bases at J, with 7 bases between. Per germline, CDR1 SGHNT and CDR2 YYREEE (reference sequence). The CDR3 DNA is TGTGCCAGCAGCTTGGTAGGCGGTGAAAAACTGTTTTTT. Translating it yields CASSLVGGEKLFF.

The CDR3 reads CASRITGEAFF. CDR3 DNA: TGTGCCAGTAGGATCACAGGGGAGGCTTTCTTT. The genes are TRBV19 and TRBJ1-1; 7 nucleotides match TRBD1. V dropped 6 bases and J dropped 11; count of bases not matched to a gene: 6. This CDR3 spans 11 amino acids. Germline CDR1 is LNHDA and CDR2 is SQIVND (reference sequence). Full variable domain (rest looked up from reference TRBV19 and TRBJ1-1): DGGITQSPKYLFRKEGQNVTLSCEQNLNHDAMYWYRQDPGQGLRLIYYSQIVNDFQKGDIAEGYSVSREKKESFPLTVTSAQKNPTAFYLCASRITGEAFFGQGTRLTVV.

The V call is TRBV5-4, the J call TRBJ2-2; 11 bases match TRBD1. Trimming removed 4 bases from V and 5 bases from J; junction bases left unmatched: 7. Germline CDR1 and CDR2: SGHNT and YYREEE (reference sequence). The CDR3 contains 16 residues. CDR3 nucleotide sequence: TGTGCCAGCAGCCAGAATGGGGACAGGGGGACCGGGGAGCTGTTTTTT. Its protein is CASSQNGDRGTGELFF.

The CDR3 loop reads CASSPGQGRYNEQFF. The CDR3 DNA reads as TGTGCCAGCAGCCCGGGACAGGGGAGGTACAATGAGCAGTTCTTC. The rearrangement links TRBV2 to TRBJ2-1; TRBD1 matches 10 bases. The germline gives CDR1 SNHLY, CDR2 FYNNEI. V was pared by 6 bases and J by 4 bases, with 6 bases of the junction left unmatched. This CDR3 contains 15 residues.

The rearrangement joins TRBV6-2 or TRBV6-3 to TRBJ1-2; possibly TRBD1 for D (6 bases). CDR1 is MNHEY and CDR2 is SVGEGT in the germline V gene. Trimming removed 2 bases from V and 8 bases from J, with 15 bases in between. The CDR3 is made up of 14 amino acids. The CDR3 loop reads CASSYTGSVSGYTF. For the CDR3, the DNA is TGTGCCAGCAGTTACACAGGGTCTGTCTCCGGCTACACCTTC.

As regards this clone: At the DNA level, this CDR3 is encoded by other sequences in the same sample as well. The chain couples TRBV4-1 to TRBJ2-7; tentative D call: TRBD1 (6 bases). Trimming took 3 bases from V and 3 from J, leaving 9 bases between them. Germline CDR1 reads MGHRA; CDR2 reads YSYEKL. This CDR3 region has 13 residues. The CDR3 protein is CASSQQQGYEQYF. In DNA form, the CDR3 reads TGCGCCAGCAGCCAGCAACAGGGCTACGAGCAGTACTTC.

The chain recombines TRBV6-1 with TRBJ1-4; unclear D gene. Germline V CDR1 and CDR2: MNHNS, SASEGT. This CDR3 region has 14 residues. The germline V and J ends were trimmed by 2 bases and 5 bases, with 9 bases remaining between them. The chain's CDR3 is CASSERAANEKLFF. The DNA for the CDR3 is TGTGCCAGCAGTGAACGCGCGGCAAATGAAAAACTGTTTTTT.

The chain joins TRBV21-1 to TRBJ1-1; no check of the table's D call, TRBD1, against the DNA was made. TRBV21-1 is described as a pseudogene. CDR3 size: 16 residues. The CDR3 DNA reads TGTGCCAGCAGCACTCTATTCGGTCAGGGGCACACTGAAGCTTTCTTT. This codes for CASSTLFGQGHTEAFF.

This chain joins TRBV15 and TRBJ2-2; D unresolved. The V end lost 2 bases, the J end lost 3 bases, and 10 bases lay between the germline ends. CDR1 is LNHNV, CDR2 YYDKDF, per germline (reference sequence). The CDR3 loop spans 15 amino acids. CDR3 sequence: CATSRLSLHTGELFF. CDR3 DNA: TGTGCCACCAGCAGACTAAGCCTCCACACCGGGGAGCTGTTTTTT.

The V gene is TRBV21-1, the J gene TRBJ1-6; TRBD1 is taken as the D call from the table, unchecked against the DNA. TRBV21-1 is recorded as a pseudogene. The CDR3 runs to 15 residues. The CDR3, as DNA: TGTGCCAGCAACCCACACAGGGACTATAATTCACCCCTCCACTTT. Amino acids: CASNPHRDYNSPLHF.

On this clone itself: This specimen includes other DNA sequences encoding the same CDR3. The chain recombines TRBV20-1 with TRBJ2-7; 7 nucleotides align to TRBD1. The V segment lost 5 bases and the J segment 4 bases; nucleotides outside the gene matches: 2. Germline V gene sequence: CDR1 DFQATT, CDR2 SNEGSKA (reference sequence). There are 11 residues in the CDR3. CDR3 coding DNA: TGCAGTGCTCAACAGGGGTACGAGCAGTACTTC. It is translated as CSAQQGYEQYF.

The chain recombines TRBV4-2 with TRBJ1-5, with a possible D match to TRBD1 (5 bases). V was shortened by 1 base and J by 0 bases, with 7 bases between the two germline ends. CDR1 LGHNA and CDR2 YNFKEQ come from the germline V gene. CDR3 length: 15 residues. CDR3 amino acids: CASSQAGYSNQPQHF. Here the CDR3 DNA reads TGTGCCAGCAGCCAAGCAGGGTATAGCAATCAGCCCCAGCATTTT.

J is TRBJ1-6 and V is TRBV6-5, with D unclear. The CDR3 is made up of 14 amino acids. Trimming took off 7 bases at V and 4 bases at J, with 11 bases between the two ends. Germline assignment: CDR1 MNHEY and CDR2 SVGAGI. This CDR3 reads CASTSAGYNSPLHF. CDR3 coding DNA: TGTGCCAGCACTTCAGCAGGTTATAATTCACCCCTCCACTTT.

This CDR3 reads CASSLPGGTTYGYTF. The CDR3 DNA reads as TGCGCCAGCAGCTTGCCGGGGGGGACCACTTATGGCTACACCTTC. This rearrangement joins TRBV5-1 to TRBJ1-2; maybe TRBD1 (5 bases). CDR1 and CDR2 (germline): SGHRS, YFSETQ. The CDR3 consists of 15 residues. V was cut by 1 base and J by 5 bases, with 15 bases left in between.

The J gene is TRBJ2-3, the V gene TRBV10-1; tentative D call: TRBD1 (6 bases). Trimming cost V 4 bases and J 5 bases, with 10 bases left between them. Germline CDR1 is WNHNN and CDR2 is SYGVQD (reference sequence). The CDR3 is 13 residues long. CDR3 in DNA: TGCGCCAGCAGTGCGCAGGGGTTAGATACGCAGTATTTT. This encodes CASSAQGLDTQYF.

The gene calls are TRBV7-9 and TRBJ2-1, with 11 bases matching TRBD2. The J segment lost 9 bases and the V segment lost 1 base, leaving 8 bases of the junction unmatched. The CDR3 spans 16 residues. Germline assignment: CDR1 SEHNR and CDR2 FQNEAQ (reference sequence). The CDR3 here is CASSLGVAGGPVEQFF. CDR3 bases: TGTGCCAGCAGCTTAGGGGTAGCGGGGGGGCCGGTTGAGCAGTTCTTC.

This clone was observed once. The gene calls are TRBV7-2 and TRBJ1-1; D gene unclear. Trimming stripped 3 bases from V and 2 bases from J, with 7 bases between. The CDR3 is 13 residues long. CDR1 and CDR2 (germline): SGHTA, FQGNSA. Here the CDR3 DNA reads TGTGCCAGCAGCTTCCCCCCTAACACTGAAGCTTTCTTT. This codes for CASSFPPNTEAFF.

V and J are TRBV30 and TRBJ1-5; D ambiguous. V lost 3 bases and J 4 bases, leaving 10 bases between the germline ends. The CDR3 runs to 13 residues. Looked up from germline, CDR1 is GTSNPN and CDR2 is SVGIG (reference sequence). The CDR3 is CAWSPTGNQPQHF. In nucleotides, the CDR3 is TGTGCCTGGAGCCCCACGGGGAATCAGCCCCAGCATTTT.

CDR3 in DNA: TGTGCCAGCAGAGGACAGGGGGCAACCTACAATGAGCAGTTCTTC. Residues: CASRGQGATYNEQFF. The chain employs TRBV7-2 and TRBJ2-1, with 11 bases matching TRBD1. The CDR3 contains 15 residues. Germline V gives CDR1 SGHTA, CDR2 FQGNSA. V lost 6 bases, J lost 2 bases, and 3 bases stayed unmatched.

This clone appeared a few times. The genes are TRBV27 and TRBJ2-5, with TRBD1 identical over 7 bases. This CDR3 comprises 16 residues. J lost 3 bases, V lost 5 bases, and 12 bases had no gene match. Germline CDR1 is MNHEY and CDR2 is SMNVEV (reference sequence). CDR3: CASSPFDRAQEETQYF. As DNA, the CDR3 is TGTGCCAGCAGTCCATTCGACAGGGCCCAGGAAGAGACCCAGTACTTC.

The chain links TRBV12-5 to TRBJ1-1, with D perhaps matching TRBD1 (5 bases). V was pared by 0 bases and J by 1 base, with 15 bases between. This CDR3 has 17 amino acids. Germline V gene data show CDR1 as LGHNT and CDR2 as FRNRAP. The CDR3 coding sequence is TGTGCTAGTGGTTTGGTACACATTCCGGGGGGGAACACTGAAGCTTTCTTT. It translates to CASGLVHIPGGNTEAFF.